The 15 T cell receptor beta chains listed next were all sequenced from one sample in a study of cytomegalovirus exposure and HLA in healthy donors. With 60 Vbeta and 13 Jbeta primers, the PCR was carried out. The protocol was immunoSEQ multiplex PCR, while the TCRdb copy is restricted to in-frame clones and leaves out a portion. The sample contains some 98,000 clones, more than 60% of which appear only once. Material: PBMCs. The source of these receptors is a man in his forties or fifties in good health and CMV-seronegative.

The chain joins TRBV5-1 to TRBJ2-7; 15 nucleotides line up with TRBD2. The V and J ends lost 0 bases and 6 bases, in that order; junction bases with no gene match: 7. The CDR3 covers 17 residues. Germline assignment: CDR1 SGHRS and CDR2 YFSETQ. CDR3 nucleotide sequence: TGCGCCAGCAGCTTGGGGCAGCCGGGACTAGCGGGGGGCGAGCAGTACTTC. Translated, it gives CASSLGQPGLAGGEQYF. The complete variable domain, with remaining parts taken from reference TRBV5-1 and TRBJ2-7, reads KAGVTQTPRYLIKTRGQQVTLSCSPISGHRSVSWYQQTPGQGLQFLFEYFSETQRNKGNFPGRFSGRQFSNSRSEMNVSTLELGDSALYLCASSLGQPGLAGGEQYFGPGTRLTVT.

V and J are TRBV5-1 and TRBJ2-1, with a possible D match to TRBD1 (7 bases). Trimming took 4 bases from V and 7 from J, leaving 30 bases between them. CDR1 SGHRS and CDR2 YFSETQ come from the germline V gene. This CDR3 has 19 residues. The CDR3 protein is CASSRGDSDSPLRLNEQFF. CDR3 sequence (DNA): TGCGCCAGCAGCCGCGGGGACAGCGACTCCCCACTTAGACTAAATGAGCAGTTCTTC.

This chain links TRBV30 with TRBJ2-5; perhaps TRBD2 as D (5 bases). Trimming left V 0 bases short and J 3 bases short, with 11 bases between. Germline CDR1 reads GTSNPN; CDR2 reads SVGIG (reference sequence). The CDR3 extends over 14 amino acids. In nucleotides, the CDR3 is TGTGCCTGGAGTGTAGACAACGGGAAAGAGACCCAGTACTTC. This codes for CAWSVDNGKETQYF.

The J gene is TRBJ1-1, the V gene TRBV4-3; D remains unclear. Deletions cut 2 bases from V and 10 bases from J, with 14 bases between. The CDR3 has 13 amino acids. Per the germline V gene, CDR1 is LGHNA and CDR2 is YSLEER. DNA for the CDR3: TGCGCCAGCAGCCAATGGAGGTCGGCTCGAGCTTTCTTT. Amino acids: CASSQWRSARAFF.

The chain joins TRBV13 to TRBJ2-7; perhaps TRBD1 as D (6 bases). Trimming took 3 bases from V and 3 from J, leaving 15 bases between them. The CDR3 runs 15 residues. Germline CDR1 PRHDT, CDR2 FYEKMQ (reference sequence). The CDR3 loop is CASSFRDIGNYEQYF. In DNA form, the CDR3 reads TGTGCCAGCAGCTTCCGGGACATAGGCAACTACGAGCAGTACTTC.

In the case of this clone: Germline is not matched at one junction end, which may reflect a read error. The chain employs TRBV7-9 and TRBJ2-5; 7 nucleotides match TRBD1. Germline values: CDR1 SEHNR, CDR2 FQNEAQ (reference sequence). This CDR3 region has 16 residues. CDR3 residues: CSSSPHPGQLKETQYF. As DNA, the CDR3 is TGTTCCAGCAGCCCGCACCCGGGACAGTTGAAAGAGACCCAGTACTTC.

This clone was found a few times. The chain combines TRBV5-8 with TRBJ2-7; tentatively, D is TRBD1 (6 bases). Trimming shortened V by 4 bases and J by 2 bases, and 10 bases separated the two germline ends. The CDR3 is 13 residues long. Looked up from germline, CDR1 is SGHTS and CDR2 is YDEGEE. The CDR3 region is CASSKTGPYEQYF. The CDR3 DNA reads TGTGCCAGCAGCAAAACAGGGCCCTACGAGCAGTACTTC.

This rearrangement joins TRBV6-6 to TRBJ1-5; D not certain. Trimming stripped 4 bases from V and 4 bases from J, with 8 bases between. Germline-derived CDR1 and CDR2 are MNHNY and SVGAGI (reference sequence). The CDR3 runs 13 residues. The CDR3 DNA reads TGTGCCAGCAGTTGGGCCCTGAATCAGCCCCAGCATTTT. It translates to CASSWALNQPQHF.

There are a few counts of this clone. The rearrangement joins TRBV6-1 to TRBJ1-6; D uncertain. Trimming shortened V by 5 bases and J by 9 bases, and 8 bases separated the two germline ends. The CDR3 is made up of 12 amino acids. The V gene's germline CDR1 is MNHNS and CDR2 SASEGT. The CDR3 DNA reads TGTGCCAGCAGTTCGGTAATTTCACCCCTCCACTTT. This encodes CASSSVISPLHF.

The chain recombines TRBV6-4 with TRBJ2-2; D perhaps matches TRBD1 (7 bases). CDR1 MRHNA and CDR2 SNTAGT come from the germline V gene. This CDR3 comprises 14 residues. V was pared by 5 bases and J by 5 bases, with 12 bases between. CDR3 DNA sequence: TGTGCCAGCAGTTGGAGGGGGCAGACCGGGGAGCTGTTTTTT. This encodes CASSWRGQTGELFF.

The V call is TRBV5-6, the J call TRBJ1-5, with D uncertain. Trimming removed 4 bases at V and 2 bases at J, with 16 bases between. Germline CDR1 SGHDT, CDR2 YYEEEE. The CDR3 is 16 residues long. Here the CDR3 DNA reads TGTGCCAGCAGCCTCCGTAACGTGGCCGGCAATCAGCCCCAGCATTTT. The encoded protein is CASSLRNVAGNQPQHF. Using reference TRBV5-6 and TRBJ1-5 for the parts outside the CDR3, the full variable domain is DAGVTQSPTHLIKTRGQQVTLRCSPKSGHDTVSWYQQALGQGPQFIFQYYEEEERQRGNFPDRFSGHQFPNYSSELNVNALLLGDSALYLCASSLRNVAGNQPQHFGDGTRLSIL.

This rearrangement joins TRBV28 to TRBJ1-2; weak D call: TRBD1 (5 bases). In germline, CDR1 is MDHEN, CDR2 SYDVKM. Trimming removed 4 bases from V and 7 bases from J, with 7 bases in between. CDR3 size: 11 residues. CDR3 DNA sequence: TGTGCCAGCAGTTCCGGGGGTGGCTACACCTTC. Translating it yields CASSSGGGYTF.

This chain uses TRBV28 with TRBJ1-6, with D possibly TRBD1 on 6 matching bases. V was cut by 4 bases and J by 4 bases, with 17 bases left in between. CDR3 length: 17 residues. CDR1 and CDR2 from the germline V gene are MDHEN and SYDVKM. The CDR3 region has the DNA TGTGCCAGCAGTTCCCTCCGCCGGGACAAATATAATTCACCCCTCCACTTT. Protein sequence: CASSSLRRDKYNSPLHF.

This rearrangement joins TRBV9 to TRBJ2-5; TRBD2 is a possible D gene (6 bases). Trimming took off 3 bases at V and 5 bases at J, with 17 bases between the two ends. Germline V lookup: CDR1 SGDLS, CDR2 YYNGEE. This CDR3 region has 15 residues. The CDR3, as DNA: TGTGCCAGCAGCGCGATGGGCCTCGGAGGGGAGACCCAGTACTTC. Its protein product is CASSAMGLGGETQYF.

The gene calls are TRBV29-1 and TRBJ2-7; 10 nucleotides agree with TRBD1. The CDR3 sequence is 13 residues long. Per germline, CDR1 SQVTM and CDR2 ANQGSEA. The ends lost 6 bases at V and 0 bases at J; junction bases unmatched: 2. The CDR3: CSVGTGASYEQYF. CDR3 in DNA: TGCAGCGTCGGGACAGGGGCCTCCTACGAGCAGTACTTC.